This section outlines one T cell receptor beta chain sequence together with its context. The clone's antigen remains unknown. No base quality values were provided; no much bigger clone lies one nucleotide off. The data were taken from a study of post-analysis software for immune sequencing data (dated by TCRdb to 2013 to 2016). Background on the whole study: Disease courses on record covered relapsing-remitting, secondary progressive and progressive-relapsing multiple sclerosis, though some patients had no subtype annotation. A subset of samples was prepared in parallel using single-end sample barcoding, then pooled and co-amplified after Illumina adapter ligation. The multiple sclerosis patient repertoires were compared with under 13 previously published healthy control repertoires from donors aged 6 to 25 years. Results and caveats for the whole study, not just this receptor: The multiple sclerosis patient group was slightly younger than the control group. Significantly higher frequencies in patients than in controls were found for five or six TRBV segments, including TRBV5-6, TRBV5-1 and TRBV20-1. When samples were clustered directly using the F measure, samples prepared in the same batch co-clustered strongly, which prompted a batch-effect correction. Multiple sclerosis patients had significantly lower normalized Chao1 diversity than controls, a result that suggests substantial peripheral T-cell clonal expansion.

TCR beta repertoires were profiled from peripheral blood of under 15 young patients with multiple sclerosis to demonstrate the VDJtools post-analysis software. The multiple sclerosis patients were children and adolescents between roughly 6 and 17 years of age. V lost 4 bases and J lost 7 bases, and the count of bases not matched to a germline gene is 14. The CDR3, from cysteine to phenylalanine, totals 18 residues. Solely the CDR3 DNA is kept, with 54 bases framed from the first base. From a lookup of the germline V gene, CDR1 and CDR2 are MNHEY and SVGAGI. The method was PCR. The sequencer listed for this sample is Illumina HiSeq 2500. Unique molecular identifiers were incorporated into TCR beta cDNA libraries to reduce PCR and sequencing biases. Per 1 to 10 million input T cells, approximately 500,000 cDNA molecules were obtained, such that each molecule approximated one T cell. The patient libraries were prepared and sequenced using the same protocol as the earlier healthy control dataset. Samples belonging to the same batch were prepared together, multiplexed and sequenced on a shared HiSeq lane. On the study's bioinformatics: Raw barcoded reads were processed with MIGEC, discarding single-read molecular identifier groups before consensus assembly and CDR3 extraction. VDJtools was used for post-analysis of the clonotype tables, with diversity normalized by down-sampling every dataset to the smallest sample size. In repertoire overlap clustering, CDR3 amino acid sequences, but not nucleotide sequences, were matched to correct batch-related cross-sample contamination. TCRdb itself trimmed the public reads at Q25 with fastp, ran MiXCR and retained productive beta chains. Identical CDR3 proteins give one entry, which carries the most common genes and DNA. It is TCRdb's table, rather than the study itself, that gives the V and J calls and clone size. The sample yields more than 450,000 distinct CDR3 sequences; about 44% were counted once. In total, the top ten clones hold around 1.7% of the sample.

This sequence uses TRBV6-5 and TRBJ2-1, with 12 middle bases fitting TRBD2. The clonotype comes from a girl aged 10-17 years with multiple sclerosis. The source material was blood. The CDR3 region reads CASSFLTRLAGANNEQFF. The nucleotide sequence reads as follows: TGTGCCAGCAGTTTCCTCACTCGACTAGCGGGGGCGAATAATGAGCAGTTCTTC.